Shown below are 14 T cell receptor beta chains from a single sample sequenced in a study of post-analysis software for immune sequencing data (dated by TCRdb to the mid-2010s). To prepare the library, PCR was applied. These reads were obtained on an Illumina HiSeq 2500. Unique molecular identifiers were incorporated into TCR beta cDNA libraries to reduce PCR and sequencing biases. The public reads were run again by TCRdb, first through fastp at Q25 and then through MiXCR, and only productive beta chains were kept. A single entry per CDR3 protein holds the most common genes and DNA from its merged rows. The sample includes 180,000 or so distinct CDR3 sequences, with 29% observed a single time. The ten largest clones capture approximately 3% of the sample. Overall results and qualifications from the work: Patients showed significantly higher frequencies than controls for several TRBV segments, among them TRBV5-6, TRBV5-1 and TRBV20-1.

These receptors are not linked to any known antigen. Source material: blood. The receptors come from a girl aged 2 to 17 with multiple sclerosis.

The sample holds a few counts of this clonotype. The chain links TRBV29-1 to TRBJ2-1, with 9 bases lining up with TRBD1. CDR1 is SQVTM and CDR2 is ANQGSEA in the germline V gene. The CDR3 is 15 residues long. The ends lost 6 bases at V and 1 base at J; junction bases unmatched: 7. CDR3 residues: CSVDGTGMSYNEQFF. The DNA of the CDR3 is TGCAGCGTAGACGGGACAGGGATGTCCTACAATGAGCAGTTCTTC.

As concerns this clonotype: A much larger clone differs from this one at a single base, so this may be a read error. This rearrangement joins TRBV24-1 to TRBJ2-5, with 7 bases that match TRBD1. CDR3 size: 14 residues. Unmatched junction bases numbered 3, after V lost 4 bases and J lost 2 bases. Germline CDR1 KGHDR, CDR2 SFDVKD. In DNA form, the CDR3 reads TGTGCCACCAGTGACTCGGGACAGCAAGAGACCCAGTACTTC. It specifies CATSDSGQQETQYF.

This clonotype has only one observation. The rearrangement joins TRBV7-8 to TRBJ2-2, with D perhaps matching TRBD1 (5 bases). Germline V gives CDR1 SGHVS, CDR2 FQNEAQ. The CDR3 totals 16 residues. V was cut by 4 bases and J by 4 bases, with 16 bases left in between. The CDR3 spells CASSSLRQGTTGELFF. In DNA form, the CDR3 reads TGTGCCAGCAGCTCCTTACGTCAGGGAACCACCGGGGAGCTGTTTTTT.

At least ten counts were recorded for this clonotype. The chain recombines TRBV20-1 with TRBJ2-7; 8 positions match TRBD1. With 6 bases clipped from V and 6 bases from J, the junction kept 7 bases outside the gene matches. This CDR3 comprises 12 residues. The germline V gene has CDR1 DFQATT and CDR2 SNEGSKA (reference sequence). This CDR3 is CSAGGQGSEQYF. CDR3 nucleotide sequence: TGCAGTGCCGGCGGACAGGGCAGCGAGCAGTACTTC.

A few counts support this clonotype. V and J are TRBV27 and TRBJ1-5; D unclear. Germline V gene data show CDR1 as MNHEY and CDR2 as SMNVEV (reference sequence). V lost 4 bases and J 3 bases, leaving 13 bases between the germline ends. This CDR3 spans 15 amino acids. In DNA, the CDR3 is TGTGCCAGCAGTTCGGTAGGGCGGGCCAATCAGCCCCAGCATTTT. This translates into CASSSVGRANQPQHF.

This clonotype occurred many times. As DNA, the CDR3 is TGTGCCAGCAGCTATGGACGTAGCGGGGGGGCCAATGAGCAGTTCTTC. Its protein is CASSYGRSGGANEQFF. The rearrangement uses TRBV4-2 and TRBJ2-1, with 11 bases matching TRBD2. The V gene's germline CDR1 is LGHNA and CDR2 YNFKEQ. The CDR3 is made up of 16 amino acids. V lost 5 bases to trimming and J lost 6 bases; unmatched junction nucleotides: 9.

This sequence joins TRBV2 and TRBJ1-5; TRBD1 might be the D (6 bases). Per the germline V gene, CDR1 is SNHLY and CDR2 is FYNNEI. Trimming left V 3 bases short and J 7 bases short, with 16 bases between. This CDR3 is built from 15 residues. The CDR3 sequence: CASSDLRGRGQPQHF. CDR3 bases: TGTGCCAGCAGTGATCTCCGGGGGCGCGGACAGCCCCAGCATTTT.

In regard to this clonotype: This could be a read error, since a much larger clone is one nucleotide away. This sequence joins TRBV5-6 and TRBJ2-4, with 9 bases matching TRBD2. The V segment lost 6 bases and the J segment 6 bases; nucleotides outside the gene matches: 16. CDR3 size: 17 residues. Germline V gene sequence: CDR1 SGHDT, CDR2 YYEEEE. CDR3 sequence (DNA): TGTGCCAGCAACCACCCGTTTGGAGCGGGGGGAAGAAACATTCAGTACTTC. Its translation: CASNHPFGAGGRNIQYF.

Comments on this clonotype: A much larger clonotype is one base distant, so this may be a read error. This rearrangement joins TRBV5-1 to TRBJ2-5, with 8 bases lining up with TRBD1. The end of the DNA aligns better with TRBJ2-7, so the J call may be wrong. The CDR3 runs to 14 residues. Germline loops: CDR1 SGHRS, CDR2 YFSETQ. CDR3 amino acids: CAGRQGQGRYEQYF. The CDR3 DNA follows: TGCGCCGGCAGACAAGGACAGGGTCGATACGAGCAGTACTTC.

This clonotype was recorded at least ten times. The chain couples TRBV3-1 to TRBJ2-1, with 10 bases lining up with TRBD2. J lost 4 bases, V lost 4 bases, and 4 bases had no gene match. The CDR3 has 15 residues. Looked up from germline, CDR1 is LGHDT and CDR2 is YNNKEL (reference sequence). This chain's CDR3 is CASSPSGRGYNEQFF. The CDR3, as DNA: TGTGCCAGCAGCCCTAGCGGGAGAGGATACAATGAGCAGTTCTTC.

This chain joins TRBV2 and TRBJ1-1; unclear D gene. V shed 11 bases and J shed 1 base, with 11 bases lying between them. The CDR3 is 12 residues long. Germline CDR1 is SNHLY and CDR2 is FYNNEI. The CDR3 nucleotides read TGTGCCGCGGGCAGCGGGAACACTGAAGCTTTCTTT. Its protein product is CAAGSGNTEAFF.

In its sample, this clonotype was seen many times. This chain joins TRBV6-5 and TRBJ2-7, with TRBD1 identical over 8 bases. Germline lookup yields CDR1 MNHEY and CDR2 SVGAGI. The CDR3 length is 15 residues. With V trimmed by 2 bases and J by 0 bases, 3 bases remained unmatched. CDR3 DNA sequence: TGTGCCAGCAGTTACGCTCAGGGGGCCTCCTACGAGCAGTACTTC. Translation: CASSYAQGASYEQYF.

The V call is TRBV5-1, the J call TRBJ2-5; D is ambiguous. V lost 4 bases, J lost 11 bases, and 12 bases lay in between. The CDR3 totals 11 residues. In germline, CDR1 is SGHRS, CDR2 YFSETQ. CDR3 coding DNA: TGCGCCAGCAGCACAGAATACAAGCAGTACTTC. It yields the protein CASSTEYKQYF.

The V and J genes are TRBV28 and TRBJ1-2; 8 bases are shared with TRBD1. V trimming: 3 bases; J trimming: 7 bases; junction bases outside the gene matches: 7. There are 14 residues in the CDR3. Germline-derived CDR1 and CDR2 are MDHEN and SYDVKM. The CDR3 region has the DNA TGTGCCAGCAGTTTCCCGCTACAGGGGGGTGGCTACACCTTC. It is translated as CASSFPLQGGGYTF.